The 20 T cell receptor beta chains reported below all come from one sample, sequenced in a study of shared T cell receptors in the human thymus. Measured with immunoSEQ multiplex PCR; TCRdb has only the in-frame clones, and not every one. The sample contains hundreds of thousands of clones, approximately 87% of which appear only once. Separately, the same data were catalogued under a study of human thymus T cells.

The sample taken for sequencing was thymocytes. These receptors were taken from a boy under two years old with a congenital heart defect.

The chain recombines TRBV19 with TRBJ2-1, with 10 bases that match TRBD1. The V gene end was trimmed by 3 bases and the J gene end by 6 bases; junction bases not matched to a gene: 8. Germline V gene lookup returns CDR1 LNHDA and CDR2 SQIVND (reference sequence). This CDR3 is built from 16 residues. The CDR3 here is CASSIPGQGFVNEQFF. In nucleotides, the CDR3 is TGTGCCAGTAGTATCCCGGGACAGGGGTTTGTCAATGAGCAGTTCTTC.

The CDR3 region has the DNA TGTGCCAGCAGCTCCCCCCTCTTCGAGCAGTACTTC. Residues: CASSSPLFEQYF. V is TRBV7-8 and J is TRBJ2-7; D call uncertain. The CDR3 is made up of 12 amino acids. Trimming left V 4 bases short and J 6 bases short, with 10 bases between. Per germline, CDR1 SGHVS and CDR2 FQNEAQ.

The gene calls are TRBV6-5 and TRBJ2-7; 9 bases are a match to TRBD1. The V gene's germline CDR1 is MNHEY and CDR2 SVGAGI. The CDR3 contains 15 residues. The trim removed 4 bases at V and 3 bases at J, leaving 7 bases unmatched. CDR3 DNA: TGTGCCAGCAGTTCCCGGGACAGGGAACTCTACGAGCAGTACTTC. It is translated as CASSSRDRELYEQYF.

The CDR3 reads CASTPGTPSSYEQYF. The DNA for the CDR3 is TGTGCCAGCACCCCCGGGACTCCAAGCTCCTACGAGCAGTACTTC. V is TRBV6-1 and J is TRBJ2-7, with TRBD2 as a possible D gene (6 bases). There are 15 residues in the CDR3. CDR1 and CDR2 from the germline V gene are MNHNS and SASEGT. Trimming cost V 7 bases and J 0 bases, with 16 bases left between them.

The gene calls are TRBV4-1 and TRBJ2-3; TRBD1 matches at 8 bases. Germline V gene sequence: CDR1 MGHRA, CDR2 YSYEKL. This CDR3 contains 15 residues. J lost 1 base, V lost 8 bases, and 8 bases had no gene match. The CDR3 DNA is TGCGCCAGCCGAGGGGACAGGATTGGCACAGATACGCAGTATTTT. It encodes CASRGDRIGTDTQYF.

The CDR3: CATSRGAVWRSDTQYF. Written as DNA, the CDR3 is TGTGCCACCAGCAGAGGCGCCGTTTGGAGGTCAGATACGCAGTATTTT. The chain joins TRBV15 to TRBJ2-3; a weak D match, TRBD2 (5 bases). The CDR3 totals 16 residues. V lost 1 base and J 4 bases, leaving 15 bases between the germline ends. Germline CDR1 is LNHNV and CDR2 is YYDKDF (reference sequence).

CDR3 residues: CASSLTGWGETQYF. The CDR3 nucleotides read TGTGCCAGCAGCTTAACAGGGTGGGGGGAGACCCAGTACTTC. The chain links TRBV7-2 to TRBJ2-5; TRBD1 is a possible D gene (6 bases). V dropped 2 bases and J dropped 5 bases, with 12 bases sitting between them. CDR3 size: 14 residues. Germline V gene lookup returns CDR1 SGHTA and CDR2 FQGNSA.

This rearrangement joins TRBV11-3 to TRBJ2-7; the D is unclear. Germline values: CDR1 SGHNT, CDR2 YENEEA. The CDR3 is 15 amino acids. V was shortened by 5 bases and J by 3 bases, with 17 bases between the two germline ends. The CDR3 reads CASSPGAPKLYEQYF. As DNA, the CDR3 is TGTGCCAGCAGCCCCGGAGCGCCGAAGCTCTACGAGCAGTACTTC.

J is TRBJ2-5 and V is TRBV27; D unclear. V was trimmed by 5 bases and J by 4 bases, leaving 20 bases between them. Germline-derived CDR1 and CDR2 are MNHEY and SMNVEV (reference sequence). The CDR3 is made up of 16 amino acids. Here the CDR3 DNA reads TGTGCCAGCAGTCCACGAGGCCCCCCACATTCAGAGACCCAGTACTTC. Its protein is CASSPRGPPHSETQYF.

V is TRBV27 and J is TRBJ2-3; D may be TRBD2 (5 bases). This CDR3 has 15 amino acids. V dropped 5 bases and J dropped 2 bases, with 14 bases sitting between them. Germline values: CDR1 MNHEY, CDR2 SMNVEV (reference sequence). CDR3 loop: CASSALETYTDTQYF. DNA of the CDR3: TGTGCCAGCAGTGCACTAGAAACCTACACAGATACGCAGTATTTT.

This chain links TRBV10-3 with TRBJ2-3; TRBD1 matches at 10 bases. The germline gives CDR1 ENHRY, CDR2 SYGVKD. The CDR3 loop spans 16 amino acids. Trimming took 6 bases from V and 0 from J; bases not matched to a gene: 6. The CDR3 region has the DNA TGTGCCATCAGGGCGGACAGGGGGGTTAGCACAGATACGCAGTATTTT. It specifies CAIRADRGVSTDTQYF.

This chain joins TRBV5-4 and TRBJ2-7; TRBD2 matches at 10 bases. Germline CDR1 reads SGHNT; CDR2 reads YYREEE (reference sequence). Trimming took 4 bases from V and 2 from J; bases not matched to a gene: 0. This CDR3 comprises 13 residues. The CDR3 DNA is TGTGCCAGCAGCAGCGGGAGGGCCTACGAGCAGTACTTC. This encodes CASSSGRAYEQYF.

J is TRBJ2-3 and V is TRBV7-2, with 8 nucleotides matching TRBD2. V lost 5 bases and J lost 2; bases outside the gene matches: 12. CDR3 length equals 17 residues. Germline V CDR1 and CDR2: SGHTA, FQGNSA. The chain's CDR3 is CASSQMYSGAPTDTQYF. In DNA form, the CDR3 reads TGTGCCAGCAGCCAAATGTATAGCGGGGCCCCCACAGATACGCAGTATTTT.

The chain links TRBV6-5 to TRBJ1-1, with D maybe TRBD1 (5 bases). The V gene lost 8 bases and the J gene lost 3 bases, with 13 bases spanning the gap. The CDR3 loop spans 13 amino acids. Germline V gene sequence: CDR1 MNHEY, CDR2 SVGAGI. In nucleotides, the CDR3 is TGTGCCAGCGGGGCCGCCGGCCACACTGAAGCTTTCTTT. This encodes CASGAAGHTEAFF.

The chain employs TRBV7-8 and TRBJ1-5; TRBD1 aligns across 7 bases. Germline CDR1 reads SGHVS; CDR2 reads FQNEAQ. This CDR3 is 17 amino acids long. V was pared by 5 bases and J by 5 bases, with 15 bases of the junction left unmatched. The CDR3 DNA sequence: TGTGCCAGCAGCCCCCAAGGGGTAGGGGGCGAGGATCAGCCCCAGCATTTT. This encodes CASSPQGVGGEDQPQHF.

This clone was seen only a few times. The chain links TRBV28 to TRBJ1-4; D remains ambiguous. V lost 2 bases, J lost 4 bases, and 8 bases lay in between. This CDR3 is 14 amino acids long. Germline V gene lookup returns CDR1 MDHEN and CDR2 SYDVKM. The CDR3 DNA is TGTGCCAGCAGTTTAACAGCCTTTAATGAAAAACTGTTTTTT. This encodes CASSLTAFNEKLFF. The variable domain in full, with the rest retrieved from reference TRBV28 and TRBJ1-4, is DVKVTQSSRYLVKRTGEKVFLECVQDMDHENMFWYRQDPGLGLRLIYFSYDVKMKEKGDIPEGYSVSREKKERFSLILESASTNQTSMYLCASSLTAFNEKLFFGSGTQLSVL.

The rearrangement uses TRBV27 and TRBJ2-7, with 7 bases that match TRBD1. Per the germline V gene, CDR1 is MNHEY and CDR2 is SMNVEV (reference sequence). V gave up 11 bases and J gave up 1 base; unmatched junction bases: 5. The CDR3 runs to 12 residues. For the CDR3, the DNA is TGTGCCGCCAGGGGGTCTTCCTACGAGCAGTACTTC. Its translation: CAARGSSYEQYF.

The chain carries TRBV30 and TRBJ2-3, with 14 positions matching TRBD2. Germline V CDR1 and CDR2: GTSNPN, SVGIG (reference sequence). CDR3 length: 16 residues. Trimming removed 3 bases from V and 6 bases from J; junction bases left unmatched: 8. In DNA form, the CDR3 reads TGTGCCTGGAGGCCCCGACTAGCGGGAGGGCCGGATACGCAGTATTTT. Encoded protein: CAWRPRLAGGPDTQYF.

This chain joins TRBV5-1 and TRBJ2-7; 15 positions agree with TRBD2. CDR1 is SGHRS and CDR2 is YFSETQ in the germline V gene. V trimming: 2 bases; J trimming: 6 bases; junction bases outside the gene matches: 12. This CDR3 contains 18 residues. CDR3 in amino acids: CASSLQPWTSGRAGEQYF. The CDR3 region has the DNA TGCGCCAGCAGCTTACAACCCTGGACTAGCGGGAGGGCCGGCGAGCAGTACTTC.

The V call is TRBV9, the J call TRBJ2-3; D unclear. From germline, CDR1 is SGDLS and CDR2 YYNGEE. The CDR3 covers 15 residues. V gave up 0 bases and J gave up 4 bases, with 12 bases separating them. CDR3 sequence reads: CASSVGLIPPDTQYF. DNA of the CDR3: TGTGCCAGCAGCGTAGGACTCATTCCCCCAGATACGCAGTATTTT.